This entry lists 7 T cell receptor beta chains sequenced from one sample in a study of T cells in localized non-small cell lung cancer. Profiled with immunoSEQ multiplex PCR; TCRdb holds only in-frame clones, not every one. The sample consists of tens of thousands of clones, approximately 88% of them appearing once. The sample here was peripheral blood, taken before any cancer treatment. All receptors come from a female donor older than 55 with stage I lung adenocarcinoma.

This clone appeared a single time. The V and J genes are TRBV5-1 and TRBJ2-1, with 9 bases fitting TRBD2. The germline gives CDR1 SGHRS, CDR2 YFSETQ. V was clipped by 0 bases and J by 9 bases; unmatched bases: 10. This CDR3 is built from 16 residues. This CDR3 reads CASSLVGGRAQGEQFF. CDR3 bases: TGCGCCAGCAGCTTGGTGGGCGGGAGGGCTCAGGGTGAGCAGTTCTTC.

The V call is TRBV12-5, the J call TRBJ1-1, with TRBD1 identical over 9 bases. The CDR3 consists of 17 residues. CDR1 is LGHNT and CDR2 is FRNRAP in the germline V gene. With 7 bases clipped from V and 0 bases from J, the junction kept 12 bases outside the gene matches. The CDR3 nucleotides are TGTGCTAGTGCGTGGGGGACAGGGCGTCTCTTGAACACTGAAGCTTTCTTT. Translation gives CASAWGTGRLLNTEAFF.

This clone appeared a single time. The chain employs TRBV2 and TRBJ2-7; maybe TRBD2 (6 bases). This CDR3 comprises 14 residues. Trimming took 7 bases from V and 0 from J, leaving 13 bases between them. In germline, CDR1 is SNHLY, CDR2 FYNNEI. This CDR3 is CASKKDGSSYEQYF. The CDR3, as DNA: TGTGCCAGCAAAAAAGACGGGAGCTCCTACGAGCAGTACTTC.

The rearrangement uses TRBV6-6 and TRBJ1-4; D is possibly TRBD1 (5 bases). CDR3 length equals 15 residues. Germline CDR1 is MNHNY and CDR2 is SVGAGI (reference sequence). Trimming removed 6 bases from V and 7 bases from J, with 18 bases in between. The CDR3 DNA reads as TGTGCCAGCAGCCTAGCTCCAAGGGGTGGTGAAAAACTGTTTTTT. It specifies CASSLAPRGGEKLFF.

This clone was seen just once. The V call is TRBV7-2, the J call TRBJ2-1; TRBD2 agrees at 14 bases. In germline, CDR1 is SGHTA, CDR2 FQGNSA. The CDR3 extends over 15 amino acids. The V and J ends lost 5 bases and 8 bases, in that order; junction bases with no gene match: 5. The CDR3 DNA is TGTGCCAGCAGCCCGACTAGCGGGGGGGCTCATGAGCAGTTCTTC. It specifies CASSPTSGGAHEQFF.

The chain recombines TRBV2 with TRBJ1-1, with D tentatively TRBD1 (5 bases). Trimming took 6 bases from V and 1 from J, leaving 18 bases between them. Per the germline V gene, CDR1 is SNHLY and CDR2 is FYNNEI. This CDR3 is 16 amino acids long. The CDR3 is CASRGRAGSRNTEAFF. CDR3 coding DNA: TGTGCCAGCAGGGGGCGGGCAGGGAGTAGGAACACTGAAGCTTTCTTT.

The V call is TRBV7-6, the J call TRBJ1-5, with a possible D match to TRBD1 (6 bases). V lost 6 bases and J 2 bases, leaving 11 bases between the germline ends. The germline gives CDR1 SGHVS, CDR2 FNYEAQ. The CDR3 length is 14 residues. DNA for the CDR3: TGTGCCAGCAGTCGGACAGTTGGCAATCAGCCCCAGCATTTT. It encodes CASSRTVGNQPQHF.